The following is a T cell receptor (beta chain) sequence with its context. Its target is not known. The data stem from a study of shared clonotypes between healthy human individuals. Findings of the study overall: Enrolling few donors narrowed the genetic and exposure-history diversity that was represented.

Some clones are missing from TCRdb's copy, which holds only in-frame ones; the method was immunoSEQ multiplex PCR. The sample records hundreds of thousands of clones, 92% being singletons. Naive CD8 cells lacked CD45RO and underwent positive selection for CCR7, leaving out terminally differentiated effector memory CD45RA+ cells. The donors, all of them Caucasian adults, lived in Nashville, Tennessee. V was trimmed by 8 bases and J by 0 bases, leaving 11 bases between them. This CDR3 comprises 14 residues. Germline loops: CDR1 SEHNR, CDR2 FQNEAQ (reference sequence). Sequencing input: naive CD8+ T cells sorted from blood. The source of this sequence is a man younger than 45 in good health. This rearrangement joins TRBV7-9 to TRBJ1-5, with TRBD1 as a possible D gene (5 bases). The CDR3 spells CASGIGGSNQPQHF. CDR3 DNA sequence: TGTGCCAGCGGGATCGGGGGTAGCAATCAGCCCCAGCATTTT.